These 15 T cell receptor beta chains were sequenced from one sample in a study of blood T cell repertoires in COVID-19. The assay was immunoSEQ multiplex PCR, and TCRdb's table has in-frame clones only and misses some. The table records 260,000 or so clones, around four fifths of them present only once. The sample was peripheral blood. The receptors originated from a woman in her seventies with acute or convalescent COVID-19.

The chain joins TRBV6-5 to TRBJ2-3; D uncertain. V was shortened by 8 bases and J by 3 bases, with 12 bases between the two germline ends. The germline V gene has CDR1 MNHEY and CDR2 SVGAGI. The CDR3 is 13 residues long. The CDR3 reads CASSPQATDTQYF. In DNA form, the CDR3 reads TGTGCCAGCTCCCCCCAAGCAACAGATACGCAGTATTTT.

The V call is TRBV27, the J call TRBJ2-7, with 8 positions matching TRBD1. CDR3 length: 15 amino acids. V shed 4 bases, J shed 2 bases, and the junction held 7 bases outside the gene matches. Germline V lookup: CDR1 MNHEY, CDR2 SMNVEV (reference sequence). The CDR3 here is CASSSQGAGPYEQYF. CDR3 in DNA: TGTGCCAGCAGTTCCCAGGGGGCCGGTCCCTACGAGCAGTACTTC.

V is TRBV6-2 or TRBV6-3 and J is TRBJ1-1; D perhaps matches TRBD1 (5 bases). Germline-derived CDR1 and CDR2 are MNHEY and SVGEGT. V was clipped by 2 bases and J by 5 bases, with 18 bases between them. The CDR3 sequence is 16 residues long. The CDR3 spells CASSYPRGGGWTEAFF. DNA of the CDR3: TGTGCCAGCAGTTACCCCCGGGGGGGAGGTTGGACTGAAGCTTTCTTT.

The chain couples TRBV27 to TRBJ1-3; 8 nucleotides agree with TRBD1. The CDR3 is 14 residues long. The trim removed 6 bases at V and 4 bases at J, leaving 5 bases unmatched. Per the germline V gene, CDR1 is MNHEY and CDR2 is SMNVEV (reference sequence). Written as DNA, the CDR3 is TGTGCCAGCAGCCAGGGGGCAGGCGGAAACACCATATATTTT. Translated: CASSQGAGGNTIYF.

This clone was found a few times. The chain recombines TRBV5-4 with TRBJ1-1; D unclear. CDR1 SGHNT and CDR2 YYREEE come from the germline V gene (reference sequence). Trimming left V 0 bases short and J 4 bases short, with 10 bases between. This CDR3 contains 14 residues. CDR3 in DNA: TGTGCCAGCAGCTTGGGAGGGTTTGGCACTGAAGCTTTCTTT. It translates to CASSLGGFGTEAFF. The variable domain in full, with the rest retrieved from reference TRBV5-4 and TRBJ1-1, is ETGVTQSPTHLIKTRGQQVTLRCSSQSGHNTVSWYQQALGQGPQFIFQYYREEENGRGNFPPRFSGLQFPNYSSELNVNALELDDSALYLCASSLGGFGTEAFFGQGTRLTVV.

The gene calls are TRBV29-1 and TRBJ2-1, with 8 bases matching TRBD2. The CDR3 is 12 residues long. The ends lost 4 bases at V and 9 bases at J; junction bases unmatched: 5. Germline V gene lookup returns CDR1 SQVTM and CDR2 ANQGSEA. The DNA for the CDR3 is TGCAGCGTTGGGACTAGCTGGAGTGAGCAGTTCTTC. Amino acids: CSVGTSWSEQFF.

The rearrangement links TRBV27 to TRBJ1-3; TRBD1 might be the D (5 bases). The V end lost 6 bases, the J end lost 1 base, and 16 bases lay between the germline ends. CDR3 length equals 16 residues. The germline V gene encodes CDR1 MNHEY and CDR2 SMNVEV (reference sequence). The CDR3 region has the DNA TGTGCCAGCAGACCTTTCCCCTCAGGGTCTGGAAACACCATATATTTT. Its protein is CASRPFPSGSGNTIYF.

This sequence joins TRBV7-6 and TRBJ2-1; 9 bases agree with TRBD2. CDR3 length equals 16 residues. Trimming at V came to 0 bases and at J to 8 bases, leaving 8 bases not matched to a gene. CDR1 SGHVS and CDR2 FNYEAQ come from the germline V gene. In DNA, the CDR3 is TGTGCCAGCAGCTTAGCTTCTCGCGGGGGGGTCTATGAGCAGTTCTTC. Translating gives CASSLASRGGVYEQFF.

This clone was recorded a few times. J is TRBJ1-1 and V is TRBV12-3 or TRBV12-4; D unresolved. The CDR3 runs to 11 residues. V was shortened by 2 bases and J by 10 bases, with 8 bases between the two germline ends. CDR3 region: CASSLQDRAFF. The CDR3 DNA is TGTGCCAGCAGTTTACAGGATCGAGCTTTCTTT.

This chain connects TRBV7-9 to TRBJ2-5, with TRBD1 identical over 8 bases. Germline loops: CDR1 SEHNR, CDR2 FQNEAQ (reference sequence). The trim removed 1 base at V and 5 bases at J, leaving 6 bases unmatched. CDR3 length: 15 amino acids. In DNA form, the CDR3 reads TGTGCCAGCAGCTTAGTGGGACAGGTCGGTGAGACCCAGTACTTC. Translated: CASSLVGQVGETQYF.

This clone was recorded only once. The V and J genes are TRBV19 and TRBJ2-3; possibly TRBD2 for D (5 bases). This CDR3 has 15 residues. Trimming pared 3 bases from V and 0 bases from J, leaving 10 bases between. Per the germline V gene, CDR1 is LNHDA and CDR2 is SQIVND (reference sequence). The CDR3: CASSILTGSTDTQYF. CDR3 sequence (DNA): TGTGCCAGTAGTATTTTAACGGGGAGCACAGATACGCAGTATTTT.

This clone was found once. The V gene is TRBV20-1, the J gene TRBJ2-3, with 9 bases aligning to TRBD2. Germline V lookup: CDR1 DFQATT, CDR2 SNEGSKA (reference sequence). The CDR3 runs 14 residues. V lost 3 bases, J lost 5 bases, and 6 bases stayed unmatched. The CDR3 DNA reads TGCAGTGCTAGTGAGGCGGGGGGGCAAGATACGCAGTATTTT. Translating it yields CSASEAGGQDTQYF.

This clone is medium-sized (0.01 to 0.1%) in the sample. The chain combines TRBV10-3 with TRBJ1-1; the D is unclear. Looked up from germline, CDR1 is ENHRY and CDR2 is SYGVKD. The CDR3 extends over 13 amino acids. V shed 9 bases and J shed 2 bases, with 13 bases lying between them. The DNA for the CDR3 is TGTGCCATAGCGATTACGGTTAACACTGAAGCTTTCTTT. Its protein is CAIAITVNTEAFF.

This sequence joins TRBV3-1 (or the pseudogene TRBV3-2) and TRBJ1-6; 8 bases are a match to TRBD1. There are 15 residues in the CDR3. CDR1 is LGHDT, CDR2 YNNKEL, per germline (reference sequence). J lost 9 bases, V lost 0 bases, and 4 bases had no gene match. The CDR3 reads CASSQDTGGSSPLHF. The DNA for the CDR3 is TGTGCCAGCAGCCAAGATACAGGGGGAAGTTCACCCCTCCACTTT.

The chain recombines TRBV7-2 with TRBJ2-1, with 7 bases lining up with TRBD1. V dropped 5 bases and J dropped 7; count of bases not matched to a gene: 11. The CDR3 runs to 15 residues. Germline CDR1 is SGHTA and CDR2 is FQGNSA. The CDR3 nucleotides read TGTGCCAGCAGCCCCCTCAGGGGGTCCTTGAATGAGCAGTTCTTC. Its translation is CASSPLRGSLNEQFF. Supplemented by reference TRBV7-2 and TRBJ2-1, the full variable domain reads GAGVSQSPSNKVTEKGKDVELRCDPISGHTALYWYRQSLGQGLEFLIYFQGNSAPDKSGLPSDRFSAERTGGSVSTLTIQRTQQEDSAVYLCASSPLRGSLNEQFFGPGTRLTVL.